The source of this TCR beta chain is a study of identical twins. The CDR3 covers 16 residues. The germline CDR1 and CDR2 sequences are SGHTA and FQGNSA. The V end was cut by 5 bases, the J end by 0 bases, with 14 bases between. TCRdb called the 5' RACE reads again in MiXCR, with one record for every CDR3 protein. The sample carries about 160,000 distinct CDR3 sequences, 3% to 4% recorded once. Donors uniformly comprised healthy Caucasians. This clonotype was seen ten or more times. This rearrangement joins TRBV7-2 to TRBJ1-3; no firm D call. This clonotype was sampled from a man between 18 and 35 years old in good health. Sequenced: memory T cells sorted from blood. The CDR3 loop reads CASSPRPLVSGNTIYF. CDR3 nucleotides: TGTGCCAGCAGCCCCAGACCGCTCGTCTCTGGAAACACCATATATTTT. The full variable domain, with the rest looked up from reference TRBV7-2 and TRBJ1-3, is GAGVSQSPSNKVTEKGKDVELRCDPISGHTALYWYRQSLGQGLEFLIYFQGNSAPDKSGLPSDRFSAERTGGSVSTLTIQRTQQEDSAVYLCASSPRPLVSGNTIYFGEGSWLTVV.